The clone carrying this T cell receptor beta chain was detected ten times or more. Germline CDR1 SEHNR, CDR2 FQNEAQ (reference sequence). The V end lost 1 base, the J end lost 6 bases, and 13 bases lay between the germline ends. This CDR3 region has 16 residues. The data were taken from a study of human T cells and chemical hapten exposure. About the research overall: Diagnoses of alopecia areata, totalis or universalis occurred in mostly female patients.

As to time point: pre-sensitization, week 0. The treatment was: therapeutic diphenylcyclopropenone sensitization with weekly scalp DPC. The library put unique molecular identifiers onto individual cDNA molecules. TCRdb recomputed calls from the RACE reads with MiXCR, one row per CDR3 protein. The sample carries about 85,000 distinct CDR3 sequences, 8.5% to 9% recorded once. The sample here was whole blood, taken in connection with sensitization to the hapten diphenylcyclopropenone (DPC). The sequence came from a man aged 40-50 years with alopecia areata. Some clones in this sample may be carry-over from other donors' samples. This chain uses TRBV7-9 with TRBJ1-6; no clear D. The CDR3 loop is CASSLVMAAVNSPLHF. CDR3 DNA sequence: TGTGCCAGCAGCTTAGTGATGGCAGCAGTTAATTCACCCCTCCACTTT.